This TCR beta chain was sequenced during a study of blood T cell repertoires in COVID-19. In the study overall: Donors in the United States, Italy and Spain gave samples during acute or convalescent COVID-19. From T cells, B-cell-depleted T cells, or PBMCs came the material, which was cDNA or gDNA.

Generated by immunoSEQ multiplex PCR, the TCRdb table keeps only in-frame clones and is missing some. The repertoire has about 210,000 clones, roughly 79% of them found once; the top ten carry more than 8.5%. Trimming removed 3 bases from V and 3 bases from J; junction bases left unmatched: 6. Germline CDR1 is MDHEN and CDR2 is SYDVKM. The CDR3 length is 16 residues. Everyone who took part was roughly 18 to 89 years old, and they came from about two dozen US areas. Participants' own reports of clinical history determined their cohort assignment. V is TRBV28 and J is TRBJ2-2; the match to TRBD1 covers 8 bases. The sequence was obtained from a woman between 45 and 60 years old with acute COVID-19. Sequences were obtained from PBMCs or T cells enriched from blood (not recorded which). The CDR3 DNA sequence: TGTGCCAGCAGTTTTGGACAGGGAGAGGACACCGGGGAGCTGTTTTTT. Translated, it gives CASSFGQGEDTGELFF.